Only a few counts were recorded for the clone carrying this T cell receptor beta chain. This entry is derived from a study of T-cell memory formation after mild COVID-19. Across the whole study: Largely, the TCR clusters proved donor specific.

Amplification by 5'RACE using constant-segment primers produced TCR alpha and TCR beta cDNA libraries that carried sample barcodes and UMIs. One entry per CDR3 protein results from TCRdb running MiXCR on the 5' RACE reads. Of more than 75,000 distinct CDR3 sequences listed, roughly 23% were seen once; the top ten hold 42%. The sample was PBMCs or a T cell subset sorted from them (not recorded which). The receptor's source is a man between 18 and 35 years old who had mild COVID-19 (a few samples of this study predate the infection). Cell type and time point are not known.

In nucleotides, the CDR3 is TGTGCCAGCAGCTTAGTGGGGGGAGACAGCGGTGAGCAGTACTTC. This codes for CASSLVGGDSGEQYF. The chain carries TRBV7-6 and TRBJ2-7; D perhaps matches TRBD2 (6 bases). The V gene lost 1 base and the J gene lost 7 bases, with 17 bases spanning the gap. CDR3 length: 15 amino acids. The germline V gene has CDR1 SGHVS and CDR2 FNYEAQ.